A selection of T cell receptor beta chains follows, all from one sample in a study of blood T cells in healthy people across ages. TCRdb reprocessed the 5' RACE reads with MiXCR, giving one entry per CDR3 protein. The profile covers around 2 million distinct CDR3 sequences, with roughly two fifths appearing a single time and 23% taken by the ten largest. The material sequenced was blood. These receptors all come from a human donor in good health. Each CDR3 is given with its conserved first and last residue. D genes are given only for firm matches. Expanded clones are given a class, and other clones once, few, many or no size at all.

clone size,J gene,D gene,V gene,CDR3 protein,CDR3 DNA
NA,TRBJ1-5,NA,TRBV27,CASSARGNNQPQHF,TGTGCCAGCAGTGCGAGAGGAAACAATCAGCCCCAGCATTTT
NA,TRBJ2-1,TRBD2,TRBV6-2/TRBV6-3,CASRSGLARDEQFF,TGTGCCAGCAGGTCGGGACTAGCCAGGGATGAGCAGTTCTTC
NA,TRBJ2-7,TRBD1,TRBV5-1,CASSLTTGSKAYEQYF,TGCGCCAGCAGCCTCACGACAGGGTCAAAGGCCTACGAGCAGTACTTC
few,TRBJ2-7,TRBD2,TRBV27,CASSPGTTDEQYF,TGTGCCAGCAGTCCCGGGACTACCGACGAGCAGTACTTC
NA,TRBJ2-1,NA,TRBV20-1,CSARVRAGFSSYNEQFF,TGCAGTGCTAGAGTTAGGGCGGGGTTTAGCTCCTACAATGAGCAGTTCTTC
NA,TRBJ1-2,NA,TRBV4-3,CASSQDLLAGLTYGYTF,TGCGCCAGCAGCCAAGATTTGTTAGCAGGGCTGACCTATGGCTACACCTTC
NA,TRBJ2-7,TRBD1,TRBV7-2,CASSYTRRTGTGVSEQYF,TGTGCCAGCAGTTACACCAGGCGGACCGGGACAGGAGTTTCCGAGCAGTACTTC
few,TRBJ2-5,NA,TRBV10-3,CAISEYAGEIETQYF,TGTGCCATCAGTGAGTACGCCGGGGAAATAGAGACCCAGTACTTC
NA,TRBJ1-4,NA,TRBV25-1,CASSVWGGDEKLFF,TGTGCCAGCAGTGTCTGGGGGGGAGATGAAAAACTGTTTTTT
NA,TRBJ2-5,NA,TRBV20-1,CSARTIPGRETQYF,TGCAGTGCTAGAACCATCCCGGGGAGGGAGACCCAGTACTTC
NA,TRBJ2-1,NA,TRBV12-3/TRBV12-4,CASSKTGAGVDEQFF,TGTGCCAGCAGTAAGACAGGCGCGGGTGTGGATGAGCAGTTCTTC
few,TRBJ2-5,NA,TRBV7-7,CASSPRTERQETQYF,TGTGCCAGCAGTCCCAGGACGGAGAGGCAAGAGACCCAGTACTTC
NA,TRBJ2-2,NA,TRBV29-1,CSIGAPENTGELFF,TGCAGCATTGGGGCACCGGAGAACACCGGGGAGCTGTTTTTT
NA,TRBJ2-3,NA,TRBV29-1,CSVLYGAVDTQYF,TGCAGCGTCCTGTACGGGGCAGTAGATACGCAGTATTTT
NA,TRBJ2-1,NA,TRBV27,CASSPDRGARVINEQFF,TGTGCCAGCAGTCCGGACCGAGGGGCAAGGGTGATCAATGAGCAGTTCTTC
NA,TRBJ2-1,NA,TRBV6-2/TRBV6-3,CAGSYPWRQRTNEQFF,TGTGCCGGCAGTTACCCTTGGCGGCAAAGAACTAATGAGCAGTTCTTC
NA,TRBJ2-2,TRBD1,TRBV4-3,CASSQVGTGGNTGELFF,TGCGCCAGCAGCCAAGTCGGGACAGGGGGCAACACCGGGGAGCTGTTTTTT
NA,TRBJ1-1,NA,TRBV13,CASRPSPRPEAFF,TGTGCCAGCAGGCCCAGCCCCAGACCCGAAGCTTTCTTT
few,TRBJ1-2,NA,TRBV7-8,CASSFRVGTYGYTF,TGTGCCAGCAGCTTCAGGGTCGGAACCTATGGCTACACCTTC
NA,TRBJ1-2,NA,TRBV7-9,CASRMGGGDGYTF,TGTGCCAGCAGGATGGGGGGTGGCGATGGCTACACCTTC
NA,TRBJ2-3,TRBD1,TRBV4-3,CASSQSGTGDGTDTQYF,TGCGCCAGCAGCCAATCCGGGACAGGGGACGGCACAGATACGCAGTATTTT
many,TRBJ2-6,NA,TRBV3-1,CASSRGFRSGVQGPLSGANVLTF,TGTGCCAGCAGCCGCGGCTTCCGATCTGGTGTCCAGGGCCCTCTAAGTGGGGCCAACGTCCTGACTTTC
NA,TRBJ2-1,NA,TRBV7-6,CASSSVRWNEQFF,TGTGCCAGCAGCTCCGTGCGATGGAATGAGCAGTTCTTC
NA,TRBJ1-5,NA,TRBV12-3/TRBV12-4,CASTHPGQYISSNQPQHF,TGTGCCAGCACCCATCCCGGTCAGTACATTAGCAGCAATCAGCCCCAGCATTTT
many,TRBJ2-1,NA,TRBV7-9,CAGEDVGDEQFF,TGTGCCGGCGAGGATGTCGGCGATGAGCAGTTCTTC
NA,TRBJ1-2,NA,TRBV29-1,CSVIGQTSYGYTF,TGCAGCGTTATAGGACAGACCAGCTATGGCTACACCTTC
NA,TRBJ2-1,TRBD2,TRBV6-6,CASSYETSGLDEQFF,TGTGCCAGCAGTTACGAGACTAGCGGCCTCGATGAGCAGTTCTTC
NA,TRBJ2-1,TRBD1,TRBV9,CASSVQSKDEGATWNEQFF,TGTGCCAGCAGCGTCCAAAGCAAAGATGAGGGGGCGACATGGAATGAGCAGTTCTTC